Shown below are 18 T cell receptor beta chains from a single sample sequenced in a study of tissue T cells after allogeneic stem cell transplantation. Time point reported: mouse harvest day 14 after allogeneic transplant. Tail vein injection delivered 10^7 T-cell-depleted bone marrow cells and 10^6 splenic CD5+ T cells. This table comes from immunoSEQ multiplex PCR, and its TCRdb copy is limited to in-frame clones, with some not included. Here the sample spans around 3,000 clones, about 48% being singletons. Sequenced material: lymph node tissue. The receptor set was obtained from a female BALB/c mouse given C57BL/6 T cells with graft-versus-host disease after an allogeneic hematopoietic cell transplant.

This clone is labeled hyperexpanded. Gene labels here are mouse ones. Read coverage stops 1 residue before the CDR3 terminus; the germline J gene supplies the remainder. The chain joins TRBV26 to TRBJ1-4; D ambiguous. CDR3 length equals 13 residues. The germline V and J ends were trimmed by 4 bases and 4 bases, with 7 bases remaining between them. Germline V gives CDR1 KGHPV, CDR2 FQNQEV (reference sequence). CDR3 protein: CASSRQDNERLFF. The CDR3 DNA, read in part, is TGTGCCAGCAGTCGGCAGGACAACGAAAGATTATTT.

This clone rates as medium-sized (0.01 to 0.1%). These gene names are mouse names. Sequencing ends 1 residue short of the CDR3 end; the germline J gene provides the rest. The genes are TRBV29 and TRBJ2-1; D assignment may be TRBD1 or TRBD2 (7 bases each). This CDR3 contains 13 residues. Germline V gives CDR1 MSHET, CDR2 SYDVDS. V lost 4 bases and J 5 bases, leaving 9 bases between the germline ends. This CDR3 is CASSSGGDAEQFF. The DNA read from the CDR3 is TGTGCTAGCAGTTCAGGGGGGGATGCTGAGCAGTTC.

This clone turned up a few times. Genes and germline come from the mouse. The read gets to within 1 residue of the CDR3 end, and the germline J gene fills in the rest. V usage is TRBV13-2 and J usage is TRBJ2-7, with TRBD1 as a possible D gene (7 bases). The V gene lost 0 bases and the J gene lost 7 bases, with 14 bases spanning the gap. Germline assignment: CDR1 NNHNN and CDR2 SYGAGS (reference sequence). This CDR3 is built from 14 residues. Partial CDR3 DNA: TGTGCCAGCGGTGATGAAGGGGGCGGGGGGGAACAGTAC. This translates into CASGDEGGGGEQY. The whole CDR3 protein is CASGDEGGGGEQYF.

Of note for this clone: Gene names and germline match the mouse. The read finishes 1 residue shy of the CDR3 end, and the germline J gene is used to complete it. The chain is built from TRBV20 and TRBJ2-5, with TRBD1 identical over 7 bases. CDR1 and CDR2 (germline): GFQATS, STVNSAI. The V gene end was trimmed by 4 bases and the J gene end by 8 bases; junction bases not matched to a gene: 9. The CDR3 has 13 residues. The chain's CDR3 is CGATRDSQGTQYF. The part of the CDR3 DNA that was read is TGTGGTGCTACCCGGGACAGCCAGGGCACCCAGTAC.

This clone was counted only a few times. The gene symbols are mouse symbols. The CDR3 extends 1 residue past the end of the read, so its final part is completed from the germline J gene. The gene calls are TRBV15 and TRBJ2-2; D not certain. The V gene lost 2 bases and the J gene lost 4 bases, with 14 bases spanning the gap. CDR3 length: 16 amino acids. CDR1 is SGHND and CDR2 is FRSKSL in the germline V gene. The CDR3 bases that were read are TGTGCCAGCAGTTTACTCCGGGGATTGGGCACCGGGCAGCTCTAC. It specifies CASSLLRGLGTGQLY. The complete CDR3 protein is CASSLLRGLGTGQLYF.

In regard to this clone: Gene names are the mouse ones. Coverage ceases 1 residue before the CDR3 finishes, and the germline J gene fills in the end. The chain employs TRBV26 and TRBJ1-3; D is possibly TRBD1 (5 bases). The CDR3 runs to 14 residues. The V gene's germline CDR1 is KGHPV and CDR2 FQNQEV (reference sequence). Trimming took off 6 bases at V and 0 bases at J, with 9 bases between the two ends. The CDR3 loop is CASRPTVSGNTLYF. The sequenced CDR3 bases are TGTGCCAGCAGGCCGACAGTTTCTGGAAATACGCTCTAT. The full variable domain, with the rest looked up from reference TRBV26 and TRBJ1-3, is NSKVIQTPRYLVKGQGQKAKMRCIPEKGHPVVFWYQQNKNNEFKFLINFQNQEVLQQIDMTEKRFSAECPSNSPCSLEIQSSEAGDSALYLCASRPTVSGNTLYFGEGSRLIVV.

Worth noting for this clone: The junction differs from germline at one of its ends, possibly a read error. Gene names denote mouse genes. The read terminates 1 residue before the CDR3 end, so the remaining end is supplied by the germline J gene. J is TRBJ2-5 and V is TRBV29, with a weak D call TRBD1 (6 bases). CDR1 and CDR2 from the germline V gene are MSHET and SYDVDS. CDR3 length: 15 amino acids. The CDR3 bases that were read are TGTGCTACCAGTCCCACAGGGTCTAACCAAGACACCCAGTAC. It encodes CATSPTGSNQDTQY. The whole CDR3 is CATSPTGSNQDTQYF.

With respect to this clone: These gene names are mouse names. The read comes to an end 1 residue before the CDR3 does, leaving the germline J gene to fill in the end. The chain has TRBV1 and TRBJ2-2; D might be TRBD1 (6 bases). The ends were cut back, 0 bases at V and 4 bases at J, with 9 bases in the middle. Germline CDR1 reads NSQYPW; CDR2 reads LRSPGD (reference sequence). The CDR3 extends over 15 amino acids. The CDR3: CTCSADHRVTGQLYF. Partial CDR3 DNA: TGCACCTGCAGTGCAGATCACAGGGTCACCGGGCAGCTCTAC.

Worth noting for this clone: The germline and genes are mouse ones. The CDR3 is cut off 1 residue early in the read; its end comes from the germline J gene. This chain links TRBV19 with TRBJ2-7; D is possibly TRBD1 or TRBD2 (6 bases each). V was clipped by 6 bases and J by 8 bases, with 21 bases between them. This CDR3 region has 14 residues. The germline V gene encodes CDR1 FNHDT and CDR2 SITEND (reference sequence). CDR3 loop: CASTLRAGAYQQYF. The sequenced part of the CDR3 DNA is TGTGCCAGCACTCTCCGGGCGGGGGCATATCAACAGTAC.

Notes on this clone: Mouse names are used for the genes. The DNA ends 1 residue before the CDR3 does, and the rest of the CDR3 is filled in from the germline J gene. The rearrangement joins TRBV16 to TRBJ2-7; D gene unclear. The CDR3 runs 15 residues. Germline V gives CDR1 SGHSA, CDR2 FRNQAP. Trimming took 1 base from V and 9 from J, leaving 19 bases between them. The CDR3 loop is CASSLAAGEVGGQYF. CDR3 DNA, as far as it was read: TGTGCAAGCAGCTTAGCTGCGGGAGAGGTCGGTGGACAGTAC.

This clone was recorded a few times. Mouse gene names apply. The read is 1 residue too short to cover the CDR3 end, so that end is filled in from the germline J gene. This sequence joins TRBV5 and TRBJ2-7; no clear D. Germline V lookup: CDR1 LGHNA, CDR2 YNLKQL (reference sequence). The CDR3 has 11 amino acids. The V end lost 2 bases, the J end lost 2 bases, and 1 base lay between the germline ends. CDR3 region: CASSQTYEQYF. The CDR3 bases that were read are TGTGCCAGCAGCCAAACCTATGAACAGTAC.

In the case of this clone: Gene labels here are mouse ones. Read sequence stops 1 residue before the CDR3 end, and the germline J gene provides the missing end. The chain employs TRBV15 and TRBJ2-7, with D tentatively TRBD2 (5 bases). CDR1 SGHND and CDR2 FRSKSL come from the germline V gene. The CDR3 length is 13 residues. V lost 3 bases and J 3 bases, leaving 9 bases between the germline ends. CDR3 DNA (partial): TGTGCCAGCAGTTTCTCTGGGCTCTATGAACAGTAC. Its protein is CASSFSGLYEQY. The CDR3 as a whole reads CASSFSGLYEQYF.

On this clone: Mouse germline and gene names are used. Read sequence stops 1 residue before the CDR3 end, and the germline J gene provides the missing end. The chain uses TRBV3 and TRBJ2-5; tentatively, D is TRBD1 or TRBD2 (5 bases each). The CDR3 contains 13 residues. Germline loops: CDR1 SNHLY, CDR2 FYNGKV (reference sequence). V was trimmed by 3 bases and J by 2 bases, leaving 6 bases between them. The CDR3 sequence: CASSFGTQDTQYF. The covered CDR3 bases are TGTGCCAGCAGCTTTGGGACCCAAGACACCCAGTAC.

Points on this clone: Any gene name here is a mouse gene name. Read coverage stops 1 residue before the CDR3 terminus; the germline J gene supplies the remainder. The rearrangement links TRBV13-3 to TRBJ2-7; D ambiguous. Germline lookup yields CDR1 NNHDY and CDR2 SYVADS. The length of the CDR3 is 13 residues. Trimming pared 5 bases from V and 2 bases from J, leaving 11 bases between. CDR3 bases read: TGTGCCAGCAGCCCCAATGGGCCCTATGAACAGTAC. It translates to CASSPNGPYEQY. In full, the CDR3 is CASSPNGPYEQYF.

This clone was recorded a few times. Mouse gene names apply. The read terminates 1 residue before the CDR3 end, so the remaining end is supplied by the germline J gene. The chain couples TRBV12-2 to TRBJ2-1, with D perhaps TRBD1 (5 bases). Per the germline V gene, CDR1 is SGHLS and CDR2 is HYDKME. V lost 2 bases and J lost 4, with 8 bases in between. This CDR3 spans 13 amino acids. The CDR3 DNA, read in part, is TGTGCCAGCTCTCCCCGACAGTATGCTGAGCAGTTC. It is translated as CASSPRQYAEQF. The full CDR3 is CASSPRQYAEQFF.

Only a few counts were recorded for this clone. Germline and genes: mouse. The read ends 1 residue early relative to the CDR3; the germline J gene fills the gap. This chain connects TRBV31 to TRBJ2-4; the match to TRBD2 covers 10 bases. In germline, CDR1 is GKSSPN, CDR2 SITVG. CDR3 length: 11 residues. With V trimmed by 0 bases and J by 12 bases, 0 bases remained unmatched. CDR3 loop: CAWSLGLGLYF. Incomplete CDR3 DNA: TGTGCCTGGAGTCTGGGACTGGGGTTGTAC.

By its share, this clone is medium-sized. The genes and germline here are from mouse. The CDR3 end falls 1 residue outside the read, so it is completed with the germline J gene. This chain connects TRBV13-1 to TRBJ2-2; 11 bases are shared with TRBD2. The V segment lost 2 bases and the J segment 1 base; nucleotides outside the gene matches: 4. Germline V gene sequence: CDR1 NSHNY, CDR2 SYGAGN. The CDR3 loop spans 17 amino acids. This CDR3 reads CASSEEGLGVNTGQLYF. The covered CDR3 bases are TGTGCCAGCAGTGAGGAGGGACTGGGGGTAAACACCGGGCAGCTCTAC.

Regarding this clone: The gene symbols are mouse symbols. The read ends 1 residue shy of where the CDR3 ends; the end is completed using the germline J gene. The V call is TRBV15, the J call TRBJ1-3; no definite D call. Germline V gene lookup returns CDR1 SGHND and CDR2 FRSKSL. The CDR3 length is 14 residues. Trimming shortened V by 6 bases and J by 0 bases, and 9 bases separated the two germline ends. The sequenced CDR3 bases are TGTGCCAGCAGACCCAGTAATTCTGGAAATACGCTCTAT. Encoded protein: CASRPSNSGNTLY. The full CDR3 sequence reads CASRPSNSGNTLYF.